This T cell receptor (beta chain) was retrieved from a study of cytomegalovirus exposure and HLA in healthy donors. PCR primers comprised 60 Vbeta and 13 Jbeta primers. Some clones are missing from TCRdb's copy, which holds only in-frame ones; the method was immunoSEQ multiplex PCR. The repertoire has 100,000 to 150,000 clones, approximately 69% of them found once; the top ten carry about 9.9%. This CDR3 spans 14 amino acids. Germline-derived CDR1 and CDR2 are MGHRA and YSYEKL. Trimming took off 0 bases at V and 4 bases at J, with 9 bases between the two ends. Material for sequencing was PBMCs. This receptor was identified in a woman aged 50 to 65 in good health and CMV-seropositive. The chain employs TRBV4-1 and TRBJ1-2; no clear D gene. The CDR3 DNA follows: TGCGCCAGCAGCCAAGATCGGTTTTCCTATGGCTACACCTTC. Its protein product is CASSQDRFSYGYTF.